This is a list of T cell receptor beta chains from one sample in a study of early T cells in non-severe SARS-CoV-2 infection. TCRdb re-analysed the 5' RACE reads in MiXCR, keeping a single row per CDR3 protein. This repertoire shows tens of thousands of distinct CDR3 sequences, roughly an eighth found once; its top ten account for approximately 5.5%. Sequencing was performed on whole blood. Source of these receptors: an adult who was a healthcare worker with PCR-confirmed SARS-CoV-2 infection or an uninfected control (not recorded which). Both conserved end residues are part of each CDR3. D genes are given only for firm matches. Part of the rows lack a size; the others show once, few, many or a class for expanded clones.

abundance: many
d_gene: NA
j_gene: TRBJ1-1
v_gene: TRBV7-8
CDR3nt: TGTGCCAGCAGCTTAGCCGTGACATACACTGAAGCTTTCTTT
CDR3aa: CASSLAVTYTEAFF

abundance: NA
d_gene: NA
j_gene: TRBJ2-5
v_gene: TRBV5-1
CDR3nt: TGCGCCAGCAGCAACCAAGACACATACCAAGAGACCCAGTACTTC
CDR3aa: CASSNQDTYQETQYF

abundance: NA
d_gene: NA
j_gene: TRBJ1-5
v_gene: TRBV10-3
CDR3nt: TGTGCCATCGCAGGGGATTCGGATCAGCCCCAGCATTTT
CDR3aa: CAIAGDSDQPQHF

abundance: few
d_gene: NA
j_gene: TRBJ2-7
v_gene: TRBV29-1
CDR3nt: TGCAGCGTTGCCCAGTCCTCCGAGCAGTACTTC
CDR3aa: CSVAQSSEQYF

abundance: few
d_gene: NA
j_gene: TRBJ2-1
v_gene: TRBV7-2
CDR3nt: TGTGCCAGCAGCTATGATAGACGCAATGAGCAGTTCTTC
CDR3aa: CASSYDRRNEQFF

abundance: many
d_gene: NA
j_gene: TRBJ1-1
v_gene: TRBV2
CDR3nt: TGTGCCAGCAGTCCACCGGGACGGAACACTGAAGCTTTCTTT
CDR3aa: CASSPPGRNTEAFF

abundance: many
d_gene: TRBD1
j_gene: TRBJ1-5
v_gene: TRBV6-6
CDR3nt: TGTGCCAGCAGACGACAGGGAAGGAATCAGCCCCAGCATTTT
CDR3aa: CASRRQGRNQPQHF

abundance: few
d_gene: NA
j_gene: TRBJ2-1
v_gene: TRBV24-1
CDR3nt: TGTGCCACCAGTGATGCGGGGAGATACAATGAGCGGTTCTTC
CDR3aa: CATSDAGRYNERFF

abundance: NA
d_gene: TRBD2
j_gene: TRBJ2-1
v_gene: TRBV5-6
CDR3nt: TGTGCCAGCAGCTTTGGTTTACGGGGGGATAACAATGAGCAGTTCTTC
CDR3aa: CASSFGLRGDNNEQFF

abundance: few
d_gene: TRBD2
j_gene: TRBJ2-3
v_gene: TRBV12-3/TRBV12-4
CDR3nt: TGTGCCAGCAGTTTAGATAGGCTAGCGGGAGGTGGTATGCAGTATTTT
CDR3aa: CASSLDRLAGGGMQYF

abundance: many
d_gene: NA
j_gene: TRBJ1-5
v_gene: TRBV19
CDR3nt: TGTGCCAGTAATAACGGACTTAATCAGCCCCAGCATTTT
CDR3aa: CASNNGLNQPQHF

abundance: NA
d_gene: TRBD2
j_gene: TRBJ2-5
v_gene: TRBV2
CDR3nt: TGTGCCAGCAGTGAAAGGAGCGGGGGGGCAGAGACCCAGTACTTC
CDR3aa: CASSERSGGAETQYF

abundance: NA
d_gene: TRBD1
j_gene: TRBJ1-5
v_gene: TRBV27
CDR3nt: TGTGCCAGCAGGATGACAGGGGGCAATCAGCCCCAGCATTTT
CDR3aa: CASRMTGGNQPQHF

abundance: NA
d_gene: NA
j_gene: TRBJ2-4
v_gene: TRBV28
CDR3nt: TGTGCCAGCAGTTTTGAGGAAAGGCAGAAAAACATTCAGTACTTC
CDR3aa: CASSFEERQKNIQYF

abundance: NA
d_gene: NA
j_gene: TRBJ2-3
v_gene: TRBV20-1
CDR3nt: TGCAGTGCTAGAGTCGGGGGGCTCGATACGCAGTATTTT
CDR3aa: CSARVGGLDTQYF

abundance: few
d_gene: TRBD1
j_gene: TRBJ1-1
v_gene: TRBV15
CDR3nt: TGTGCCACCAGCAGAGACCGGGGCCAGGGGGCTGAAGCTTTCTTT
CDR3aa: CATSRDRGQGAEAFF

abundance: few
d_gene: NA
j_gene: TRBJ2-1
v_gene: TRBV19
CDR3nt: TGTGCCAGTAGTATGGGTCCAGGGGCGGACAATGAGCAGTTCTTC
CDR3aa: CASSMGPGADNEQFF

abundance: few
d_gene: NA
j_gene: TRBJ2-6
v_gene: TRBV28
CDR3nt: TGTGCCAGCACCGAGGTCTCTGGGGCCAACGTCCTGACTTTC
CDR3aa: CASTEVSGANVLTF

abundance: NA
d_gene: TRBD2
j_gene: TRBJ2-4
v_gene: TRBV5-1
CDR3nt: TGCGCCAGCAGCTTGGAGGGGCCTAGCGGGACGAAAAACATTCAGTACTTC
CDR3aa: CASSLEGPSGTKNIQYF

abundance: many
d_gene: NA
j_gene: TRBJ2-1
v_gene: TRBV3-1
CDR3nt: TGTGCCAGCAGCTTACGAGCGGACTCCTACAATGAGCAGTTCTTC
CDR3aa: CASSLRADSYNEQFF

abundance: NA
d_gene: NA
j_gene: TRBJ2-7
v_gene: TRBV9
CDR3nt: TGTGCCAGCAGCGTAGACGGGGCGTACGGAGCGCAGTACTTC
CDR3aa: CASSVDGAYGAQYF

abundance: few
d_gene: NA
j_gene: TRBJ2-7
v_gene: TRBV7-2
CDR3nt: TGTGCCAGCAGCTTACCGACAGACTACGAGCAGTACTTC
CDR3aa: CASSLPTDYEQYF

abundance: few
d_gene: NA
j_gene: TRBJ2-1
v_gene: TRBV6-1
CDR3nt: TGTGCCAGCAGTGAATATCCCCTCGTGAGCGCTCGCAATGAGCAGTTCTTC
CDR3aa: CASSEYPLVSARNEQFF

abundance: many
d_gene: NA
j_gene: TRBJ1-6
v_gene: TRBV3-1
CDR3nt: TGTGCCAGCAGCCAAGATACCAGACCCCTCCACTTT
CDR3aa: CASSQDTRPLHF

abundance: few
d_gene: NA
j_gene: TRBJ2-2
v_gene: TRBV12-3/TRBV12-4
CDR3nt: TGTGCCAGCAAGGCCCTAGCCACCGGGGAGCTGTTTTTT
CDR3aa: CASKALATGELFF

abundance: many
d_gene: NA
j_gene: TRBJ2-5
v_gene: TRBV19
CDR3nt: TGTGCCAGTAGTATTCAGGGATTGTCGGAGACCCAGTACTTC
CDR3aa: CASSIQGLSETQYF

abundance: few
d_gene: NA
j_gene: TRBJ1-1
v_gene: TRBV7-3
CDR3nt: TGTGCCAGCAGCCCCACAGGGCGGGCTGAAGCTTTCTTT
CDR3aa: CASSPTGRAEAFF

abundance: many
d_gene: NA
j_gene: TRBJ2-6
v_gene: TRBV30
CDR3nt: TGTGCCTGCATCTCTGGGGCCAACGTCCTGACTTTC
CDR3aa: CACISGANVLTF

abundance: many
d_gene: NA
j_gene: TRBJ2-5
v_gene: TRBV5-5
CDR3nt: TGTGCCAGCAGCTTGGCGGTTCAAGAGACCCAGTACTTC
CDR3aa: CASSLAVQETQYF

abundance: many
d_gene: TRBD1
j_gene: TRBJ2-3
v_gene: TRBV5-4
CDR3nt: TGTGCCAGCAGCCGGGGACAGGGTAGGGATACGCAGTATTTT
CDR3aa: CASSRGQGRDTQYF

abundance: few
d_gene: NA
j_gene: TRBJ2-5
v_gene: TRBV7-2
CDR3nt: TGTGCCAGCAGCTTAGCCGGACTCGGGACCCAGTACTTC
CDR3aa: CASSLAGLGTQYF

abundance: NA
d_gene: NA
j_gene: TRBJ2-7
v_gene: TRBV2
CDR3nt: TGTGCCAGCAGCCAGTCCAGAGTCTACGAGCAGTACTTC
CDR3aa: CASSQSRVYEQYF

abundance: NA
d_gene: NA
j_gene: TRBJ1-2
v_gene: TRBV29-1
CDR3nt: TGCAGCGCTCTCCGGGACGGAGCTAACTATGGCTACACCTTC
CDR3aa: CSALRDGANYGYTF

abundance: many
d_gene: NA
j_gene: TRBJ1-3
v_gene: TRBV30
CDR3nt: TGTGCCCGAGGGAGGCCCAAAGCTGGAAACACCATATATTTT
CDR3aa: CARGRPKAGNTIYF

abundance: many
d_gene: NA
j_gene: TRBJ2-7
v_gene: TRBV5-1
CDR3nt: TGCGCCAGCGGAGATTTGGGTCCCTACGAGCAGTACTTC
CDR3aa: CASGDLGPYEQYF

abundance: NA
d_gene: NA
j_gene: TRBJ2-5
v_gene: TRBV29-1
CDR3nt: TGCAGCGTTGAAATAGGAGAGACCCAAGAGACCCAGTACTTC
CDR3aa: CSVEIGETQETQYF

abundance: many
d_gene: NA
j_gene: TRBJ2-1
v_gene: TRBV2
CDR3nt: TGTGCCGGCAGCCGGGGGCGGATGGGGTCCAATGAGCAGTTCTTC
CDR3aa: CAGSRGRMGSNEQFF

abundance: many
d_gene: NA
j_gene: TRBJ1-1
v_gene: TRBV7-8
CDR3nt: TGTGCCAGCGGCGGGGGGCAGGGGAACACTGAAGCTTTCTTT
CDR3aa: CASGGGQGNTEAFF

abundance: many
d_gene: NA
j_gene: TRBJ2-1
v_gene: TRBV20-1
CDR3nt: TGCAGTGCTGGGAATGGGGCTAGCGTCTACAATGAGCAGTTCTTC
CDR3aa: CSAGNGASVYNEQFF

abundance: few
d_gene: NA
j_gene: TRBJ2-7
v_gene: TRBV3-2
CDR3nt: TGTGCCAGCAGCCAAGCGCGGGTCGGCTCCTACGAGCAGTACTTC
CDR3aa: CASSQARVGSYEQYF

abundance: few
d_gene: NA
j_gene: TRBJ1-6
v_gene: TRBV7-2
CDR3nt: TGTGCCAGCAGAAATGGACCGGGGACCTCCTATAATTCACCCCTCCACTTT
CDR3aa: CASRNGPGTSYNSPLHF

abundance: many
d_gene: TRBD1
j_gene: TRBJ2-1
v_gene: TRBV20-1
CDR3nt: TGCAGTGCGGGTGGACAGGGGGTAAGGAATGAGCAGTTCTTC
CDR3aa: CSAGGQGVRNEQFF